Following are 20 T cell receptor beta chains from one sample sequenced in a study of cytomegalovirus exposure and HLA in healthy donors. 60 Vbeta and 13 Jbeta primers were used in PCR. Some clones are missing from TCRdb's copy, which holds only in-frame ones; the method was immunoSEQ multiplex PCR. The sample has over 110,000 clones, about 84% seen once. The sample consisted of PBMCs. These receptors all stem from a woman aged 40 to 50 in good health and CMV-seropositive.

There are a few counts of this clone. This chain connects TRBV7-9 to TRBJ2-7, with 7 positions matching TRBD2. The germline CDR1 and CDR2 sequences are SEHNR and FQNEAQ (reference sequence). The CDR3 sequence is 16 residues long. J gave up 0 bases and V 7 bases, and 12 bases lay outside the gene matches. This CDR3 is CASTLSSAGDSYEQYF. DNA for the CDR3: TGTGCCAGCACCCTGTCCTCTGCGGGGGACTCCTACGAGCAGTACTTC. Combining the CDR3 with reference TRBV7-9 and TRBJ2-7 gives the whole variable domain DTGVSQNPRHKITKRGQNVTFRCDPISEHNRLYWYRQTLGQGPEFLTYFQNEAQLEKSRLLSDRFSAERPKGSFSTLEIQRTEQGDSAMYLCASTLSSAGDSYEQYFGPGTRLTVT.

J is TRBJ2-2 and V is TRBV28, with 8 bases matching TRBD2. The CDR3 has 16 residues. Germline values: CDR1 MDHEN, CDR2 SYDVKM. With V trimmed by 10 bases and J by 5 bases, 15 bases remained unmatched. The CDR3 coding sequence is TGTGCCATCAAGAGCGGGAGTGCAGGTGATACCGGGGAGCTGTTTTTT. Its translation: CAIKSGSAGDTGELFF.

CDR3 coding DNA: TGTGCCAGTAGTATAGTTTTCGGGAGCTACGAGCAGTACTTC. This translates into CASSIVFGSYEQYF. The gene calls are TRBV19 and TRBJ2-7; a possible D gene is TRBD2 (6 bases). Looked up from germline, CDR1 is LNHDA and CDR2 is SQIVND (reference sequence). The V gene lost 1 base and the J gene lost 3 bases, with 10 bases spanning the gap. The CDR3 consists of 14 residues.

The chain carries TRBV6-5 and TRBJ2-5; D is uncertain. The germline V gene has CDR1 MNHEY and CDR2 SVGAGI. V was pared by 0 bases and J by 1 base, with 6 bases between. The CDR3 has 14 residues. The CDR3 sequence is CASSYSNSQETQYF. The CDR3 nucleotides read TGTGCCAGCAGTTACTCGAACAGCCAAGAGACCCAGTACTTC.

V and J are TRBV11-3 and TRBJ2-5; D gene ambiguous. The CDR3 is 14 amino acids. V shed 5 bases and J shed 2 bases, with 12 bases lying between them. Per the germline V gene, CDR1 is SGHNT and CDR2 is YENEEA. Written as DNA, the CDR3 is TGTGCCAGCAGCCCCCCACAGCATCAAGAGACCCAGTACTTC. It yields the protein CASSPPQHQETQYF.

CDR3 protein: CASSWGLAGNNEQFF. CDR3 coding DNA: TGTGCCAGCAGCTGGGGACTAGCGGGGAACAATGAGCAGTTCTTC. This chain joins TRBV5-4 and TRBJ2-1; TRBD2 matches 13 bases. The germline gives CDR1 SGHNT, CDR2 YYREEE (reference sequence). V dropped 3 bases and J dropped 5; count of bases not matched to a gene: 2. CDR3 length: 15 amino acids.

This chain connects TRBV6-5 to TRBJ1-6, with D uncertain. The V gene's germline CDR1 is MNHEY and CDR2 SVGAGI. This CDR3 comprises 16 residues. The ends were cut back, 0 bases at V and 10 bases at J, with 16 bases in the middle. The CDR3 loop reads CASSYSIEGTGSPLHF. For the CDR3, the DNA is TGTGCCAGCAGTTACTCGATAGAGGGTACCGGATCACCCCTCCACTTT.

The V gene is TRBV5-4, the J gene TRBJ1-3; the D gene is possibly TRBD1 (6 bases). This CDR3 has 15 amino acids. CDR1 is SGHNT, CDR2 YYREEE, per germline (reference sequence). V was cut by 3 bases and J by 4 bases, with 14 bases left in between. CDR3 coding DNA: TGTGCCAGCAGCTGGGCGGGGGCGCAAGGAAACACCATATATTTT. Translating it yields CASSWAGAQGNTIYF.

The chain uses TRBV28 and TRBJ1-3; no reliable D call. Between the trimmed V and J ends, which lost 6 bases and 5 bases, there was a span of 29 bases. Germline CDR1 and CDR2: MDHEN and SYDVKM. CDR3 length equals 19 residues. CDR3 loop: CASRTWGREKGFKRNTIYF. Written as DNA, the CDR3 is TGTGCCAGCAGGACTTGGGGTCGGGAGAAGGGTTTCAAGAGAAACACCATATATTTT. The full variable domain, rest sourced from reference TRBV28 and TRBJ1-3, is DVKVTQSSRYLVKRTGEKVFLECVQDMDHENMFWYRQDPGLGLRLIYFSYDVKMKEKGDIPEGYSVSREKKERFSLILESASTNQTSMYLCASRTWGREKGFKRNTIYFGEGSWLTVV.

The J gene is TRBJ1-2, the V gene TRBV27; 11 bases line up with TRBD1. Trimming cost V 6 bases and J 5 bases; bases outside gene matches: 5. The CDR3 sequence is 14 residues long. Germline values: CDR1 MNHEY, CDR2 SMNVEV (reference sequence). The CDR3 loop is CASRGQGAGYGYTF. In DNA form, the CDR3 reads TGTGCCAGCAGAGGACAGGGGGCCGGTTATGGCTACACCTTC.

The chain recombines TRBV28 with TRBJ1-2; 7 bases are a match to TRBD1. The J segment lost 0 bases and the V segment lost 5 bases, leaving 6 bases of the junction unmatched. CDR3 length: 15 residues. Germline CDR1 and CDR2: MDHEN and SYDVKM. The chain's CDR3 is CASSEAGTANYGYTF. The CDR3, as DNA: TGTGCCAGCAGTGAAGCCGGGACAGCTAACTATGGCTACACCTTC.

This clone appeared once. The chain links TRBV7-9 to TRBJ2-3; D unclear. The germline CDR1 and CDR2 sequences are SEHNR and FQNEAQ (reference sequence). V shed 5 bases and J shed 4 bases, with 4 bases lying between them. The CDR3 contains 11 residues. CDR3 in DNA: TGTGCCAGCAGCCTCGCAGATACGCAGTATTTT. Its protein product is CASSLADTQYF.

The chain has TRBV6-6 and TRBJ1-2; D possibly corresponds to TRBD1 (6 bases). The CDR3 covers 16 residues. The ends were cut back, 0 bases at V and 3 bases at J, with 14 bases in the middle. CDR1 and CDR2 (germline): MNHNY, SVGAGI (reference sequence). The CDR3 DNA sequence: TGTGCCAGCAGTTACTCGGGGGCAGGGAGTTACTATGGCTACACCTTC. It codes for CASSYSGAGSYYGYTF.

This chain connects TRBV2 to TRBJ2-4, with 9 bases fitting TRBD1. In germline, CDR1 is SNHLY, CDR2 FYNNEI. V trimming: 4 bases; J trimming: 8 bases; junction bases outside the gene matches: 9. The CDR3 consists of 15 residues. In nucleotides, the CDR3 is TGTGCCAGCAGTGGACGGGGACAGGGTAGTTACATTCAGTACTTC. Encoded protein: CASSGRGQGSYIQYF.

The CDR3 spells CASSYQAGGNNEQFF. The CDR3 DNA is TGCGCCAGCAGCTACCAAGCGGGAGGGAACAATGAGCAGTTCTTC. This chain connects TRBV5-1 to TRBJ2-1; 10 positions match TRBD2. The CDR3 length is 15 residues. With V trimmed by 3 bases and J by 5 bases, 5 bases remained unmatched. Germline CDR1 is SGHRS and CDR2 is YFSETQ. The full variable domain, its missing parts supplied by reference TRBV5-1 and TRBJ2-1, is KAGVTQTPRYLIKTRGQQVTLSCSPISGHRSVSWYQQTPGQGLQFLFEYFSETQRNKGNFPGRFSGRQFSNSRSEMNVSTLELGDSALYLCASSYQAGGNNEQFFGPGTRLTVL.

Only a few counts were recorded for this clone. The chain combines TRBV7-2 with TRBJ2-2; the D is unclear. Germline V gives CDR1 SGHTA, CDR2 FQGNSA. Trimming removed 2 bases from V and 2 bases from J, with 6 bases in between. CDR3 length: 14 residues. The CDR3 DNA reads TGTGCCAGCAGCTTATACAGAAACACCGGGGAGCTGTTTTTT. This sequence encodes CASSLYRNTGELFF. The full variable domain, rest sourced from reference TRBV7-2 and TRBJ2-2, is GAGVSQSPSNKVTEKGKDVELRCDPISGHTALYWYRQSLGQGLEFLIYFQGNSAPDKSGLPSDRFSAERTGGSVSTLTIQRTQQEDSAVYLCASSLYRNTGELFFGEGSRLTVL.

V is TRBV10-1 and J is TRBJ1-2, with D tentatively TRBD1 (5 bases). Trimming took 3 bases from V and 7 from J, leaving 12 bases between them. CDR3 size: 13 residues. The V gene's germline CDR1 is WNHNN and CDR2 SYGVQD (reference sequence). CDR3 bases: TGCGCCAGCAGTGATTACAGGAATACTGGCTACACCTTC. It yields the protein CASSDYRNTGYTF.

The V gene is TRBV2, the J gene TRBJ1-5; TRBD1 might be the D (5 bases). The CDR3 spans 13 residues. Germline values: CDR1 SNHLY, CDR2 FYNNEI. V lost 4 bases, J lost 3 bases, and 7 bases lay in between. CDR3 nucleotide sequence: TGTGCCAGCAGTGGACAGATCAATCAGCCCCAGCATTTT. It translates to CASSGQINQPQHF. Drawing the rest from reference TRBV2 and TRBJ1-5, the complete variable domain is EPEVTQTPSHQVTQMGQEVILRCVPISNHLYFYWYRQILGQKVEFLVSFYNNEISEKSEIFDDQFSVERPDGSNFTLKIRSTKLEDSAMYFCASSGQINQPQHFGDGTRLSIL.

This sequence joins TRBV6-5 and TRBJ2-7, with TRBD2 identical over 13 bases. There are 15 residues in the CDR3. Germline lookup yields CDR1 MNHEY and CDR2 SVGAGI. V lost 4 bases to trimming and J lost 8 bases; unmatched junction nucleotides: 8. The chain's CDR3 is CASSSRTSGSDQQYF. Written as DNA, the CDR3 is TGTGCCAGCAGTTCCAGGACTAGCGGGAGCGACCAGCAGTACTTC.

The V gene is TRBV13, the J gene TRBJ2-5; tentative D call: TRBD2 (7 bases). Looked up from germline, CDR1 is PRHDT and CDR2 is FYEKMQ (reference sequence). The V and J ends lost 8 bases and 2 bases respectively, with 18 bases between them. The CDR3 spans 15 residues. CDR3 in amino acids: CASGKRGRVQETQYF. The CDR3 region has the DNA TGTGCCAGCGGAAAGAGGGGGAGGGTACAAGAGACCCAGTACTTC.